The present T cell receptor (beta chain) was sequenced within a study of neurological immune-mediated disorders. Study details: The study included 34 multiple sclerosis patients, about 31 relapsing-remitting and 3 secondary progressive. Points from the study as a whole: Expanded clones shared no identical CDR3 amino acid sequences across subjects, which suggested private TCR-beta repertoires in all groups.

Using its own MiXCR run on the 5' RACE reads, TCRdb lists one record per CDR3 protein. The sample carries tens of thousands of distinct CDR3 sequences, more than 4% recorded once. This clonotype was seen many times. Its antigen is currently unknown. The sequenced material came from PBMCs. The sequence was obtained from a woman between 50 and 59 years old with multiple sclerosis.

CDR3 loop: CASIRPGTNYGYTF. CDR3 bases: TGTGCCAGCATCCGTCCAGGGACTAACTATGGCTACACCTTC. The chain is built from TRBV7-9 and TRBJ1-2; D perhaps matches TRBD1 (5 bases). CDR1 SEHNR and CDR2 FQNEAQ come from the germline V gene (reference sequence). V was cut by 7 bases and J by 0 bases, with 12 bases left in between. CDR3 size: 14 residues.